Presented here are 3 T cell receptor beta chains from one specimen sequenced in a study of T-cell reconstitution after alpha-beta-depleted transplantation in children. A TCRbeta library incorporating unique molecular identifiers was prepared. Using its own MiXCR run on the PCR reads, TCRdb lists one record per CDR3 protein. This sample yields approximately 350,000 distinct CDR3 sequences, of which more than 10% are seen a single time; roughly 4.5% belongs to the top ten. Material: PBMCs, obtained from the stem cell graft. The origin of the receptors is a human donor who donated a stem cell graft to a child with Fanconi anemia.

This clonotype was seen a handful of times. The V and J genes are TRBV11-2 and TRBJ2-2; 7 positions match TRBD1. Losses at the gene ends were 5 bases for V and 0 bases for J; bases not matched to a gene: 3. The CDR3 is 15 residues long. The germline V gene has CDR1 SGHAT and CDR2 FQNNGV. The CDR3 DNA is TGTGCCAGCAGCGTCGACAGGGCGAACACCGGGGAGCTGTTTTTT. Translated, it gives CASSVDRANTGELFF. Complete variable domain (other parts from reference TRBV11-2 and TRBJ2-2): EAGVAQSPRYKIIEKRQSVAFWCNPISGHATLYWYQQILGQGPKLLIQFQNNGVVDDSQLPKDRFSAERLKGVDSTLKIQPAKLEDSAVYLCASSVDRANTGELFFGEGSRLTVL.

The chain employs TRBV6-1 and TRBJ2-7, with 9 bases matching TRBD1. V shed 6 bases, J shed 4 bases, and the junction held 7 bases outside the gene matches. CDR1 is MNHNS, CDR2 SASEGT, per germline. There are 14 residues in the CDR3. CDR3 nucleotides: TGTGCCAGCAGAACAGGGGGCGAGAGATACGAGCAGTACGTC. Translation gives CASRTGGERYEQYV.

This clonotype was seen many times. The V and J genes are TRBV5-1 and TRBJ1-5, with D unresolved. The CDR3 extends over 13 amino acids. The germline V and J ends were trimmed by 2 bases and 2 bases, with 5 bases remaining between them. Germline CDR1 SGHRS, CDR2 YFSETQ. CDR3 residues: CASSFSGNQPQHF. DNA of the CDR3: TGCGCCAGCAGCTTTTCTGGCAATCAGCCCCAGCATTTT.